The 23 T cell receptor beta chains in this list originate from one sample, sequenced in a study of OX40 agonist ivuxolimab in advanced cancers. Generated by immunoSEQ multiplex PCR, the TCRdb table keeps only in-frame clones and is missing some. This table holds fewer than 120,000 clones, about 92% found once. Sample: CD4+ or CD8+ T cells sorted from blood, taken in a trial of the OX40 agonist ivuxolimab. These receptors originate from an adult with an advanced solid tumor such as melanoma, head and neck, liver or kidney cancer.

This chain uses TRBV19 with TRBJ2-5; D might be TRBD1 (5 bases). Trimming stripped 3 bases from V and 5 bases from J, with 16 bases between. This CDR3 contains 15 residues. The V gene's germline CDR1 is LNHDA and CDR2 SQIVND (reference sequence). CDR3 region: CASSIGRVVMETQYF. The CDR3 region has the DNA TGTGCCAGTAGTATCGGCAGGGTGGTCATGGAGACCCAGTACTTC.

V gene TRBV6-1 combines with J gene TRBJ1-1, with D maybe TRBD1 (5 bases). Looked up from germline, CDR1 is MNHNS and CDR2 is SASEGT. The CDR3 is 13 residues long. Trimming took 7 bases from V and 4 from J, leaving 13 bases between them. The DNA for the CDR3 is TGTGCCAGCACGCCCGGGGCGCGCACTGAAGCTTTCTTT. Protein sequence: CASTPGARTEAFF.

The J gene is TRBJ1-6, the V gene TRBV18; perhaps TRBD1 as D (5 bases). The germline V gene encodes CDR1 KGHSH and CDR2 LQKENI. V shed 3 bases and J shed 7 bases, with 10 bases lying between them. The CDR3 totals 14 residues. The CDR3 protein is CASSPEGLNSPLHF. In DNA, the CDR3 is TGTGCCAGCTCACCGGAGGGGCTAAATTCACCCCTCCACTTT.

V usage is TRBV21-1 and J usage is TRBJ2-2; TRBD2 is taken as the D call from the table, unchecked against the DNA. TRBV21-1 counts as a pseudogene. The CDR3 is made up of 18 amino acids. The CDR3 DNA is TGTGCCAGCCGACTTGAAGTTCAGGGAGGCACGAACACCGGGGAGCTGTTTTTT. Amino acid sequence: CASRLEVQGGTNTGELFF.

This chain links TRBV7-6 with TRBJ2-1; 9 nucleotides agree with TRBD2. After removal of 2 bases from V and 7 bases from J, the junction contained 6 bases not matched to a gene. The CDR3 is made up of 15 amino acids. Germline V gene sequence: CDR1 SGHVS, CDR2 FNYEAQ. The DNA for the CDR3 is TGTGCCAGCAGCTTAATGGGGCGGGAGGGTAATGAGCAGTTCTTC. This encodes CASSLMGREGNEQFF.

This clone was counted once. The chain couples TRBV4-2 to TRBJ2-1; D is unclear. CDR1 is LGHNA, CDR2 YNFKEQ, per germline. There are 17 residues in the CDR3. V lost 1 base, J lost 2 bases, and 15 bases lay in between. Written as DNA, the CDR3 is TGTGCCAGCAGCCAAGGGATTCAGGCACAGACCTACAATGAGCAGTTCTTC. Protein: CASSQGIQAQTYNEQFF.

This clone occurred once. CDR3 nucleotide sequence: TGTGCCAGCAGACTACAGGGGTGGGATGAGCAGTTCTTC. Translating gives CASRLQGWDEQFF. The chain recombines TRBV2 with TRBJ2-1; 7 nucleotides match TRBD1. Germline lookup yields CDR1 SNHLY and CDR2 FYNNEI. The ends lost 6 bases at V and 8 bases at J; junction bases unmatched: 7. The CDR3 extends over 13 amino acids.

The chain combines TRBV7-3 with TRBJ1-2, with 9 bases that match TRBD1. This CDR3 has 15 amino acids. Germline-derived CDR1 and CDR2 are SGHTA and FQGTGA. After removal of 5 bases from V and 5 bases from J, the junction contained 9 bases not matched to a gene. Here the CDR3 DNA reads TGTGCCAGCAGCCCCTCCGGTGGGACAGGGTATGGCTACACCTTC. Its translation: CASSPSGGTGYGYTF.

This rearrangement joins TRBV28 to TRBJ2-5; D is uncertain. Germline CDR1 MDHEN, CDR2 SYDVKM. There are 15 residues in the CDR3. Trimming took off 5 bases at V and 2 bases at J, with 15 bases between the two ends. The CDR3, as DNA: TGTGCCAGCAGTCCATACTCAGGAATACAAGAGACCCAGTACTTC. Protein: CASSPYSGIQETQYF.

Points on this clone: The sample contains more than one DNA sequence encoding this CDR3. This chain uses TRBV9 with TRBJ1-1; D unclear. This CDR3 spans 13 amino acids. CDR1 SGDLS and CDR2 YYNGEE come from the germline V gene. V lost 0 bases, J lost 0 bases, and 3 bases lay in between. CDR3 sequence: CASSVEMNTEAFF. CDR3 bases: TGTGCCAGCAGCGTAGAGATGAACACTGAAGCTTTCTTT.

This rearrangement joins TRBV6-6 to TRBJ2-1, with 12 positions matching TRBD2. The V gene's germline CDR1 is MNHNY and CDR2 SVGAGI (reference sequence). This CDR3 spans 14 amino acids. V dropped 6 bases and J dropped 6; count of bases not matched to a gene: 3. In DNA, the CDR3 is TGTGCCAGCAGAGGACTAGCGGGGCCCAATGAGCAGTTCTTC. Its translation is CASRGLAGPNEQFF.

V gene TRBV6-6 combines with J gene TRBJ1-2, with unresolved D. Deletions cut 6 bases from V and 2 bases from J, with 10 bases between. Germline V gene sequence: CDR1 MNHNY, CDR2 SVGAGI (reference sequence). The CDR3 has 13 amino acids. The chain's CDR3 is CASRTTENYGYTF. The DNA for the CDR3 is TGTGCCAGCAGGACGACGGAGAACTATGGCTACACCTTC.

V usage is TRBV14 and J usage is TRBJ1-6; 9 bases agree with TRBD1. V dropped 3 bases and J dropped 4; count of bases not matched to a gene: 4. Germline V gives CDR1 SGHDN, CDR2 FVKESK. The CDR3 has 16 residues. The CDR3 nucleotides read TGTGCCAGCAGCCAGCGACAGGGGGAATATAATTCACCCCTCCACTTT. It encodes CASSQRQGEYNSPLHF.

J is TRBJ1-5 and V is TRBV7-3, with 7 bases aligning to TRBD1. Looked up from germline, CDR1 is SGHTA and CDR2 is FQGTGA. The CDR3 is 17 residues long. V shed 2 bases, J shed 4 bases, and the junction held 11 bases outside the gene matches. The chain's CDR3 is CASSLPLTGNCNQPQHF. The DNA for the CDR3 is TGTGCCAGCAGCTTACCACTGACAGGGAACTGTAATCAGCCCCAGCATTTT.

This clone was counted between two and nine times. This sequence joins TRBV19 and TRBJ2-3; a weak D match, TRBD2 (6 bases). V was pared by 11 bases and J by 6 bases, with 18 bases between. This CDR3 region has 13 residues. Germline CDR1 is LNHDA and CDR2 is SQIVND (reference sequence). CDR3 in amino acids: CAPPGTSPDTQYF. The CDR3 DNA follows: TGTGCCCCCCCAGGAACTAGCCCGGATACGCAGTATTTT.

CDR3 sequence (DNA): TGTGCCAGCAGCTTCGAAAGACGGGGAGAAGCTTTCTTT. Its translation is CASSFERRGEAFF. The rearrangement joins TRBV5-5 to TRBJ1-1; D is undetermined. This CDR3 is built from 13 residues. Trimming removed 2 bases from V and 8 bases from J, with 13 bases in between. Germline V CDR1 and CDR2: SGHKS, YYEKEE (reference sequence).

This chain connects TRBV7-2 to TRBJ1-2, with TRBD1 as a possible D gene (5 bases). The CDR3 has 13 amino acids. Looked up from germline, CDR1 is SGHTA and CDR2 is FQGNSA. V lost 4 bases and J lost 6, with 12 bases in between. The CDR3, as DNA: TGTGCCAGCAGCTCACAGGCGACTGATGGCTACACCTTC. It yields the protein CASSSQATDGYTF.

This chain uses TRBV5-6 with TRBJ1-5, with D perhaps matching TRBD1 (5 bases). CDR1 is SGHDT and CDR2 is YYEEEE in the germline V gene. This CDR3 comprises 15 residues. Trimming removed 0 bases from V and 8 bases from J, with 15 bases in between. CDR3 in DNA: TGTGCCAGCAGCTTGGGGGGGAGAGGGGCTGAGCCCCAGCATTTT. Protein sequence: CASSLGGRGAEPQHF.

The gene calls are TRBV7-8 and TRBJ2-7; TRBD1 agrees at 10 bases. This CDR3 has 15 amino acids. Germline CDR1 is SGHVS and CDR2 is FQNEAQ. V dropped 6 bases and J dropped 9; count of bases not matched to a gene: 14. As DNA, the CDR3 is TGTGCCAGCAGAACCGACAGGGGGCCATACTTCGGGCAGTACTTC. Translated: CASRTDRGPYFGQYF.

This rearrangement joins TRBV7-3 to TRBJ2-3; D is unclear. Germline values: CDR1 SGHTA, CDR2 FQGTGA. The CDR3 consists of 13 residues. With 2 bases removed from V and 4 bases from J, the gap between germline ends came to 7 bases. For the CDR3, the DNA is TGTGCCAGCAGCTTAGTCAAGGCAGATACGCAGTATTTT. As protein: CASSLVKADTQYF.

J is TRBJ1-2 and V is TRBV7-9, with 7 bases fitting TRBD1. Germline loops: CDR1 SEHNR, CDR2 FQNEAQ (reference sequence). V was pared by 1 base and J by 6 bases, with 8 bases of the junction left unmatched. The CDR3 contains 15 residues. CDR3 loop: CASSLDVGQAHGYTF. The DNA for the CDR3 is TGTGCCAGCAGCTTAGATGTTGGACAGGCCCATGGCTACACCTTC. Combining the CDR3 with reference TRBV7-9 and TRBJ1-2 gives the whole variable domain DTGVSQNPRHKITKRGQNVTFRCDPISEHNRLYWYRQTLGQGPEFLTYFQNEAQLEKSRLLSDRFSAERPKGSFSTLEIQRTEQGDSAMYLCASSLDVGQAHGYTFGSGTRLTVV.

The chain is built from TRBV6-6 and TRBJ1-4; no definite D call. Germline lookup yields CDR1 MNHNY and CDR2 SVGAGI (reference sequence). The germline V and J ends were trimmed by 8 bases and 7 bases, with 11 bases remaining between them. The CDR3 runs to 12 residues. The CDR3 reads CASGQNPEKLFF. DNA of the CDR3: TGTGCCAGCGGGCAGAACCCTGAAAAACTGTTTTTT.

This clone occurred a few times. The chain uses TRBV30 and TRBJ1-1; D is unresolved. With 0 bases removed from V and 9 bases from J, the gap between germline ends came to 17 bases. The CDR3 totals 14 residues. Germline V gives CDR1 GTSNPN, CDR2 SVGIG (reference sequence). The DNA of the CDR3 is TGTGCCTGGAGTGTAAGGGAAATCAGCAGCCAAGCTTTCTTT. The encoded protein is CAWSVREISSQAFF.